This T cell receptor (beta chain) was identified in a study of blood T cell repertoires in COVID-19. Study overall: The United States, Italy and Spain supplied acute and convalescent COVID-19 samples. The cDNA or gDNA used as material had been derived from T cells, B-cell-depleted T cells, or PBMCs.

As originally analysed: Nucleated cell counts were estimated from reference gene primer amplification. Generated by immunoSEQ multiplex PCR, the TCRdb table keeps only in-frame clones and is missing some. V, J and clone size are those of that table, while D and trimming were read from the DNA. Of roughly 180,000 clones listed, over 70% were seen once; the top ten hold about 5.3%. Donors were grouped by their self-reported clinical history. The CDR3 contains 14 residues. Germline-derived CDR1 and CDR2 are LGHDT and YNNKEL (reference sequence). Trimming took off 3 bases at V and 4 bases at J, with 13 bases between the two ends.

The chain links TRBV3-1 (or the pseudogene TRBV3-2) to TRBJ2-7, with a tentative D call TRBD2 (5 bases). Source material: PBMCs or T cells enriched from blood (not recorded which). This TCR came from a woman between 40 and 50 years old with acute COVID-19. CDR3 in DNA: TGTGCCAGCAGCCACGGACTTCTAAAATACGAGCAGTACGTC. This translates into CASSHGLLKYEQYV.